This T cell receptor (beta chain) was captured in a study of T cell responses to AZD1222 COVID-19 vaccine. Clones were sequenced by immunoSEQ multiplex PCR, and TCRdb holds only the in-frame ones, with some missing. The sample has about 180,000 clones; 80% to 95% are singletons. The CDR3 runs to 15 residues. Germline-derived CDR1 and CDR2 are SGHNT and YYREEE (reference sequence). The V and J ends lost 0 bases and 0 bases respectively, with 9 bases between them. Material: peripheral blood, obtained 28 days after the second dose of the MenACWY control vaccine. This clonotype was sampled from an adult who received the MenACWY meningococcal vaccine as a control. V gene TRBV5-4 combines with J gene TRBJ1-1; D is uncertain. The CDR3 nucleotides read TGTGCCAGCAGCTTGGGTGGCAGCGTGAACACTGAAGCTTTCTTT. The encoded protein is CASSLGGSVNTEAFF.